This T cell receptor beta chain was identified in a study of shared T cell receptors in the human thymus. This clone was counted once. Method: immunoSEQ multiplex PCR; TCRdb's copy keeps in-frame clones and lacks some. Among about 730,000 clones listed, around 85% were seen once. These data were also filed under a second study, of human thymus T cells. That paper states: Donor material was obtained from healthy Finnish infants undergoing corrective surgery for congenital heart defects. Corrective cardiac surgery supplied the resected thymus tissue. Gene usage (both V and J) appeared biased in thymic and blood repertoires. Related research reported highly overlapping thymic repertoires among unrelated individuals.

Sample: thymocytes. This clonotype was sampled from a girl under three years old with a congenital heart defect.

The CDR3 loop is CASSLAPDRGRAVGNQPQHF. Written as DNA, the CDR3 is TGTGCCAGCAGCTTAGCCCCGGACAGGGGGCGCGCGGTTGGCAATCAGCCCCAGCATTTT. The chain uses TRBV7-8 and TRBJ1-5, with 11 bases identical to TRBD1. Germline V gene lookup returns CDR1 SGHVS and CDR2 FQNEAQ. This CDR3 has 20 residues. V shed 0 bases and J 2 bases; nucleotides not matched to a gene: 12.